Listed here are 27 T cell receptor beta chains from one sample, sequenced in a study of blood T cells in healthy people across ages. Next came a second PCR, run for about 7 to 12 cycles, which used a sample-barcoded 5' primer along with a J-beta primer mix. In TCRdb, the 5' RACE reads were re-called with MiXCR into one record per CDR3 protein. This sample has roughly 1.5 million distinct CDR3 sequences, with approximately 39% found just once. The specimen sequenced was blood. The receptor set was obtained from a woman between 18 and 30 years old in good health.

This clonotype was found a few times. The rearrangement uses TRBV20-1 and TRBJ2-1; tentatively, D is TRBD1 or TRBD2 (5 bases each). Trimming took 0 bases from V and 4 from J, leaving 13 bases between them. Germline V gives CDR1 DFQATT, CDR2 SNEGSKA (reference sequence). This CDR3 has 15 residues. The DNA for the CDR3 is TGCAGTGCTAGAGAAGGGACCCCCAAGTACAATGAGCAGTTCTTC. It specifies CSAREGTPKYNEQFF.

The sample holds a few counts of this clonotype. The chain carries TRBV7-9 and TRBJ1-1, with TRBD1 matching 8 bases. Germline values: CDR1 SEHNR, CDR2 FQNEAQ (reference sequence). The V gene end was trimmed by 4 bases and the J gene end by 3 bases; junction bases not matched to a gene: 4. The CDR3 covers 14 residues. The CDR3 DNA is TGTGCCAGCAGCTCCCAGGGGGCGGACACTGAAGCTTTCTTT. Its protein product is CASSSQGADTEAFF.

The chain has TRBV6-5 and TRBJ2-7, with D tentatively TRBD2 (5 bases). With the DNA end fitting TRBJ2-4 better, the J assignment may be wrong. Germline lookup yields CDR1 MNHEY and CDR2 SVGAGI. The CDR3 is made up of 12 amino acids. CDR3 sequence (DNA): TGTGCCACCGGACTCGGTAAAGGCATTCAGTACTTC. Translated, it gives CATGLGKGIQYF.

This chain uses TRBV29-1 with TRBJ2-7; TRBD2 agrees at 7 bases. The trim removed 8 bases at V and 0 bases at J, leaving 4 bases unmatched. Per germline, CDR1 SQVTM and CDR2 ANQGSEA. The CDR3 extends over 12 amino acids. The CDR3 region is CSFSGFSYEQYF. CDR3 DNA: TGCAGCTTTAGCGGGTTCTCCTACGAGCAGTACTTC.

This clonotype was seen more than once but under ten times. The chain combines TRBV5-1 with TRBJ2-7; possibly TRBD1 for D (6 bases). Per germline, CDR1 SGHRS and CDR2 YFSETQ. The CDR3 runs 15 residues. The V gene lost 4 bases and the J gene lost 0 bases, with 14 bases spanning the gap. As DNA, the CDR3 is TGCGCCAGCAGCACTGGACAGCAATACTCCTACGAGCAGTACTTC. Translating it yields CASSTGQQYSYEQYF. Supplemented by reference TRBV5-1 and TRBJ2-7, the full variable domain reads KAGVTQTPRYLIKTRGQQVTLSCSPISGHRSVSWYQQTPGQGLQFLFEYFSETQRNKGNFPGRFSGRQFSNSRSEMNVSTLELGDSALYLCASSTGQQYSYEQYFGPGTRLTVT.

The chain joins TRBV4-3 to TRBJ2-1; maybe TRBD2 (6 bases). The DNA matches TRBJ2-7 better at its end, which makes the J call doubtful. Germline lookup yields CDR1 LGHNA and CDR2 YSLEER. The CDR3 runs to 17 residues. In DNA form, the CDR3 reads TGCGCCAGCAGCCAAGCAAGAGGGGACTCCAACTACAATGAGCAGTACTTC. It yields the protein CASSQARGDSNYNEQYF.

The chain carries TRBV7-3 and TRBJ1-1; 7 positions match TRBD1. Germline lookup yields CDR1 SGHTA and CDR2 FQGTGA. The J segment lost 4 bases and the V segment lost 5 bases, leaving 7 bases of the junction unmatched. The CDR3 extends over 14 amino acids. CDR3 DNA: TGTGCCAGCAGCCACAGGGGCTCTGGCACTGAAGCTTTCTTT. This gives the protein CASSHRGSGTEAFF.

Worth noting for this clonotype: A much more abundant neighbour one base away suggests this may be a read error. The rearrangement uses TRBV5-1 and TRBJ1-5; D remains unclear. CDR1 and CDR2 from the germline V gene are SGHRS and YFSETQ. The CDR3 runs to 15 residues. The CDR3, as DNA: TGCGCCAGCAGCTTGGGGGCGGAGGCCAATCAGCTCCAGCATTTT. It yields the protein CASSLGAEANQLQHF.

This chain uses TRBV20-1 with TRBJ2-7; D remains ambiguous. Between the trimmed V and J ends, which lost 4 bases and 2 bases, there was a span of 15 bases. CDR3 length: 14 residues. The germline gives CDR1 DFQATT, CDR2 SNEGSKA (reference sequence). The CDR3 DNA reads as TGCAGTGCTACCATGCAACCTGGCGCCTACGAGCAGTACTTC. Translating gives CSATMQPGAYEQYF.

This clonotype was seen only a few times. The chain recombines TRBV29-1 with TRBJ1-1; weak D call: TRBD1 (5 bases). CDR1 and CDR2 from the germline V gene are SQVTM and ANQGSEA. The CDR3 has 12 amino acids. With 7 bases removed from V and 6 bases from J, the gap between germline ends came to 15 bases. This CDR3 reads CSANSGKSEAFF. CDR3 nucleotide sequence: TGCAGCGCGAACTCAGGGAAGTCTGAAGCTTTCTTT.

The CDR3, as DNA: TGTGCCAGCAGCCTCCAAACAGGACTAGCGGCCTACAATGAGCAGTACTTC. It specifies CASSLQTGLAAYNEQYF. The chain is built from TRBV3-1 and TRBJ2-1, with 10 bases fitting TRBD2. The J call is doubtful: the DNA matches TRBJ2-7 better. This CDR3 has 17 residues. CDR1 LGHDT and CDR2 YNNKEL come from the germline V gene (reference sequence).

The V and J genes are TRBV6-6 and TRBJ1-2; 8 bases are shared with TRBD1. The CDR3 runs to 14 residues. In germline, CDR1 is MNHNY, CDR2 SVGAGI (reference sequence). Trimming cost V 5 bases and J 4 bases; bases outside gene matches: 6. The CDR3 nucleotides are TGTGCCAGCAGTAACCCAGGGGGCAGCTATGGCTACACCTTC. Protein product: CASSNPGGSYGYTF.

The chain carries TRBV3-1 and TRBJ1-5; D may be TRBD1 (5 bases). The CDR3 consists of 15 residues. The V and J ends lost 1 base and 2 bases respectively, with 9 bases between them. CDR1 LGHDT and CDR2 YNNKEL come from the germline V gene (reference sequence). The CDR3 DNA sequence: TGTGCCAGCAGCCAAGGGTGGGACGGCAATCAGCCCCAGCATTTT. Translation: CASSQGWDGNQPQHF.

Concerning this clonotype itself: Compared with germline, one end of the junction differs, possibly owing to a read error. The chain uses TRBV7-4 and TRBJ2-7, with no clear D. The CDR3 covers 13 residues. Per the germline V gene, CDR1 is SGHVT and CDR2 is SQSDAQ. The CDR3: CACSLRSSYEQYF. CDR3 nucleotide sequence: TGTGCCTGCAGCTTACGGAGCTCCTACGAGCAGTACTTC.

In this sample, this clonotype turned up a few times. The chain couples TRBV15 to TRBJ2-7, with D perhaps given as TRBD1 or TRBD2 (6 bases each). This CDR3 is built from 14 residues. The ends were cut back, 6 bases at V and 6 bases at J, with 18 bases in the middle. In germline, CDR1 is LNHNV, CDR2 YYDKDF (reference sequence). The CDR3 DNA is TGTGCCACCAGTATTGCGAGGGGGGCCCTCGAGCAGTACTTC. Its translation is CATSIARGALEQYF.

This chain joins TRBV9 and TRBJ1-1; D remains ambiguous. Germline CDR1 and CDR2: SGDLS and YYNGEE. The V end was cut by 1 base, the J end by 0 bases, with 16 bases between. The CDR3 covers 17 residues. CDR3 loop: CASSVIIDGNLNTEAFF. CDR3 DNA: TGTGCCAGCAGCGTAATAATAGACGGCAACTTGAACACTGAAGCTTTCTTT.

The chain links TRBV28 to TRBJ1-5, with D perhaps matching TRBD1 (5 bases). The V and J ends lost 5 bases and 3 bases respectively, with 14 bases between them. Germline V gene lookup returns CDR1 MDHEN and CDR2 SYDVKM. The CDR3 is 15 amino acids. CDR3 region: CASSVTRGSNQPQHF. CDR3 in DNA: TGTGCCAGCAGTGTCACGCGGGGCTCCAATCAGCCCCAGCATTTT.

This clonotype was detected ten times or more. The chain joins TRBV28 to TRBJ2-7; tentative D call: TRBD1 (6 bases). This CDR3 contains 12 residues. The germline V and J ends were trimmed by 3 bases and 5 bases, with 8 bases remaining between them. Looked up from germline, CDR1 is MDHEN and CDR2 is SYDVKM. The CDR3 nucleotides are TGTGCCAGCAGTTTTGGGGGCCACGAGCAGTACTTC. It codes for CASSFGGHEQYF.

The genes are TRBV3-1 and TRBJ2-7, with 7 bases lining up with TRBD2. J lost 1 base, V lost 4 bases, and 4 bases had no gene match. Germline CDR1 is LGHDT and CDR2 is YNNKEL (reference sequence). The CDR3 is 14 residues long. Here the CDR3 reads CASSRSGKSYEQYF. The CDR3 region has the DNA TGTGCCAGCAGCCGCAGCGGGAAGTCCTACGAGCAGTACTTC.

V and J are TRBV11-1 and TRBJ1-1, with a possible D match to TRBD1 (5 bases). The V end lost 5 bases, the J end lost 3 bases, and 16 bases lay between the germline ends. CDR3 length equals 15 residues. Germline V lookup: CDR1 SGHAT, CDR2 FQDESV (reference sequence). The chain's CDR3 is CASSGQGAGDTEAFF. The DNA of the CDR3 is TGTGCCAGCAGCGGTCAAGGGGCCGGGGACACTGAAGCTTTCTTT.

This clonotype was counted many times. The rearrangement joins TRBV9 to TRBJ2-3, with D possibly TRBD1 on 6 matching bases. Germline CDR1 and CDR2: SGDLS and YYNGEE. Trimming pared 4 bases from V and 0 bases from J, leaving 12 bases between. CDR3 length: 15 amino acids. The CDR3 loop reads CASSIGGSSTDTQYF. In nucleotides, the CDR3 is TGTGCCAGCAGCATAGGGGGTTCTAGCACAGATACGCAGTATTTT.

This clonotype was counted between two and nine times. The chain couples TRBV7-8 to TRBJ2-4; D gene ambiguous. The CDR3 loop spans 14 amino acids. Germline V gene data show CDR1 as SGHVS and CDR2 as FQNEAQ. Between the trimmed V and J ends, which lost 5 bases and 4 bases, there was a span of 12 bases. The chain's CDR3 is CASSPALSKNIQYF. The CDR3 DNA reads TGTGCCAGCAGCCCAGCGCTGTCGAAAAACATTCAGTACTTC.

Only a few counts were recorded for this clonotype. This sequence joins TRBV11-2 and TRBJ2-5; D is undetermined. V was trimmed by 1 base and J by 2 bases, leaving 11 bases between them. Germline V gives CDR1 SGHAT, CDR2 FQNNGV. There are 15 residues in the CDR3. For the CDR3, the DNA is TGTGCCAGCAGCTTAGCCCGGGCAGGACAAGAGACCCAGTACTTC. Its translation is CASSLARAGQETQYF.

V gene TRBV10-2 combines with J gene TRBJ2-7, with 9 nucleotides matching TRBD1. With 6 bases clipped from V and 4 bases from J, the junction kept 7 bases outside the gene matches. CDR3 length: 14 amino acids. Looked up from germline, CDR1 is WSHSY and CDR2 is SAAADI. CDR3 coding DNA: TGCGCCAGCAGGGATTTGGGACAGGGTTACGAGCAGTACTTC. It translates to CASRDLGQGYEQYF.

The chain employs TRBV7-2 and TRBJ2-4; tentative D call: TRBD1 (6 bases). The J call may not be correct, given that the DNA end is closer to TRBJ2-7. The CDR3 is made up of 15 amino acids. Germline values: CDR1 SGHTA, CDR2 FQGNSA. The CDR3 spells CASSNPGVRVYEQYF. CDR3 in DNA: TGTGCCAGCAGCAATCCAGGGGTTCGAGTCTACGAGCAGTACTTC.

This clonotype has only a few counts. The chain recombines TRBV6-5 with TRBJ2-7, with D possibly being TRBD2 (6 bases). V gave up 2 bases and J gave up 1 base, with 18 bases separating them. The CDR3 extends over 17 amino acids. CDR1 and CDR2 (germline): MNHEY, SVGAGI. As DNA, the CDR3 is TGTGCCAGCAGTTACACCCAATGGAGGGGCCCGTCCTACGAGCAGTACTTC. Translation: CASSYTQWRGPSYEQYF.

This chain joins TRBV2 and TRBJ2-7; D may be TRBD1 (5 bases). CDR1 is SNHLY, CDR2 FYNNEI, per germline. CDR3 length: 13 amino acids. Deletions cut 7 bases from V and 3 bases from J, with 13 bases between. The CDR3 sequence is CASKDNHIYEQYF. The CDR3 coding sequence is TGTGCCAGCAAGGACAATCATATCTACGAGCAGTACTTC.